These 6 T cell receptor beta chains were all obtained from the same sample, sequenced in a study of CD8 T cells in Susac syndrome. Reverse transcription of roughly 0.5 to 1 ug RNA used random hexamers. TCRdb reprocessed the immunoSEQ multiplex PCR reads via MiXCR and lists one record per CDR3 protein. There are a few hundred thousand distinct CDR3 sequences in the sample; roughly 85% occur only once, and around 0.22% lies in the top ten. The source material was CD8+ T cells from PBMCs. These receptor sequences come from a human donor with multiple sclerosis.

This rearrangement joins TRBV6-2 or TRBV6-3 to TRBJ2-1; TRBD1 aligns across 10 bases. CDR1 MNHEY and CDR2 SVGEGT come from the germline V gene. V lost 2 bases, J lost 5 bases, and 6 bases stayed unmatched. The CDR3 contains 16 residues. The CDR3 region has the DNA TGTGCCAGCAGTTACCCCCCAGGACAGGGGGACAATGAGCAGTTCTTC. Translation: CASSYPPGQGDNEQFF.

The rearrangement joins TRBV6-5 to TRBJ2-5; 7 nucleotides line up with TRBD1. V lost 4 bases and J lost 3; bases outside the gene matches: 8. CDR1 is MNHEY, CDR2 SVGAGI, per germline. This CDR3 comprises 15 residues. CDR3 loop: CASSFQGDPKETQYF. DNA for the CDR3: TGTGCCAGCAGTTTCCAGGGGGACCCCAAAGAGACCCAGTACTTC.

The DNA for the CDR3 is TGTGCCAGCAGCCATCCCCGAACTCGTCCCCCTACTCAAGAGACCCAGTACTTC. This codes for CASSHPRTRPPTQETQYF. This chain joins TRBV11-2 and TRBJ2-5; D ambiguous. The CDR3 runs to 18 residues. Deletions cut 5 bases from V and 2 bases from J, with 24 bases between. CDR1 and CDR2 from the germline V gene are SGHAT and FQNNGV. The whole variable domain, remainder taken from reference TRBV11-2 and TRBJ2-5, is EAGVAQSPRYKIIEKRQSVAFWCNPISGHATLYWYQQILGQGPKLLIQFQNNGVVDDSQLPKDRFSAERLKGVDSTLKIQPAKLEDSAVYLCASSHPRTRPPTQETQYFGPGTRLLVL.

The chain combines TRBV12-3 or TRBV12-4 with TRBJ2-7, with TRBD1 as a possible D gene (5 bases). Trimming took 2 bases from V and 6 from J, leaving 8 bases between them. The CDR3 is 12 amino acids. The chain's CDR3 is CASSLQGPEQYF. The CDR3, as DNA: TGTGCCAGCAGTTTACAGGGTCCCGAGCAGTACTTC.

This clonotype came up a few times. The V gene is TRBV5-4, the J gene TRBJ2-5; no clear D. The CDR3 has 14 amino acids. The V gene's germline CDR1 is SGHNT and CDR2 YYREEE (reference sequence). V was shortened by 3 bases and J by 7 bases, with 16 bases between the two germline ends. CDR3 protein: CASSWFGGAGTQYF. CDR3 nucleotide sequence: TGTGCCAGCAGCTGGTTTGGCGGCGCTGGGACCCAGTACTTC. Filled out from reference TRBV5-4 and TRBJ2-5, the complete variable domain reads ETGVTQSPTHLIKTRGQQVTLRCSSQSGHNTVSWYQQALGQGPQFIFQYYREEENGRGNFPPRFSGLQFPNYSSELNVNALELDDSALYLCASSWFGGAGTQYFGPGTRLLVL.

The rearrangement joins TRBV6-2 or TRBV6-3 to TRBJ1-1; TRBD1 agrees at 9 bases. The V gene's germline CDR1 is MNHEY and CDR2 SVGEGT. With V trimmed by 7 bases and J by 1 base, 10 bases remained unmatched. This CDR3 has 16 residues. The CDR3 coding sequence is TGTGCCAGCAATAAAGCTTGGGACAGGGCGAACACTGAAGCTTTCTTT. It yields the protein CASNKAWDRANTEAFF.